Shown below are 13 T cell receptor beta chains from a single sample sequenced in a study of blood T cell repertoires in COVID-19 (TCRdb year 2020). Receptors were amplified or captured by the immunoSEQ multiplex PCR assay. The immuneACCESS repertoire file appears here via TCRdb, limited to in-frame rearrangements. These files lack a portion of the clones; in checked studies, under half of the deficit traces to unresolved V genes, and the cause of the others is not known. The sample table shows around 500,000 clones, and roughly 85% are seen once. The top ten clones comprise more than 3% of the sample. The sample was peripheral blood. Source of these receptors: a human donor in a cohort sampled during active COVID-19.

The chain uses TRBV4-3 and TRBJ2-1; 12 bases are shared with TRBD2. The CDR3 totals 15 residues. Germline CDR1 LGHNA, CDR2 YSLEER. V shed 1 base and J 8 bases; nucleotides not matched to a gene: 3. CDR3 nucleotides: TGCGCCAGCAGCCAAGCTAGCGGGAGGGGGGATGAGCAGTTCTTC. Protein sequence: CASSQASGRGDEQFF.

This sequence joins TRBV7-9 and TRBJ2-3, with D perhaps TRBD2 (6 bases). Germline-derived CDR1 and CDR2 are SEHNR and FQNEAQ (reference sequence). V lost 0 bases and J lost 1, with 8 bases in between. This CDR3 is 15 amino acids long. The CDR3 nucleotides read TGTGCCAGCAGCTTAGCTAGCGGCGGCACAGATACGCAGTATTTT. Its translation is CASSLASGGTDTQYF.

The chain employs TRBV7-2 and TRBJ2-7; 11 bases align to TRBD1. Unmatched junction bases numbered 6, after V lost 5 bases and J lost 3 bases. Looked up from germline, CDR1 is SGHTA and CDR2 is FQGNSA. This CDR3 contains 15 residues. The CDR3, as DNA: TGTGCCAGCAGCCAAGGACAGGGGGCATTCTACGAGCAGTACTTC. Translated, it gives CASSQGQGAFYEQYF.

The chain links TRBV23-1 to TRBJ1-2; no definite D call. TRBV23-1 belongs to the ORF category, with a function that is uncertain. CDR3 length: 12 amino acids. Trimming pared 4 bases from V and 5 bases from J, leaving 8 bases between. CDR3 nucleotides: TGCGCCAGCAGTCCCACAGTGTATGGCTACACCTTC. Its translation is CASSPTVYGYTF.

This clone was counted a single time. This sequence joins TRBV5-1 and TRBJ2-6; no clear D. The CDR3 has 15 amino acids. V was pared by 1 base and J by 0 bases, with 5 bases between. Germline CDR1 SGHRS, CDR2 YFSETQ. The CDR3 loop is CASSLFSSGANVLTF. The CDR3 DNA reads as TGCGCCAGCAGCTTGTTTAGCTCTGGGGCCAACGTCCTGACTTTC.

The genes are TRBV11-3 and TRBJ2-1, with D possibly matching TRBD2 (6 bases). The CDR3 is made up of 14 amino acids. Germline CDR1 SGHNT, CDR2 YENEEA. V lost 5 bases to trimming and J lost 4 bases, with 12 bases between them. The CDR3 DNA sequence: TGTGCCAGCAGCGGGGGACTTGAGTACAATGAGCAGTTCTTC. Protein sequence: CASSGGLEYNEQFF.

The chain employs TRBV30 and TRBJ1-4; 8 bases fit TRBD1. V was pared by 2 bases and J by 6 bases, with 11 bases of the junction left unmatched. CDR1 is GTSNPN and CDR2 is SVGIG in the germline V gene (reference sequence). This CDR3 region has 16 residues. The CDR3 DNA reads TGTGCCTGGAGTTCCTTGGAGACAGGGGTTTATGAAAAACTGTTTTTT. Protein product: CAWSSLETGVYEKLFF. Filled out from reference TRBV30 and TRBJ1-4, the complete variable domain reads SQTIHQWPATLVQPVGSPLSLECTVEGTSNPNLYWYRQAAGRGLQLLFYSVGIGQISSEVPQNLSASRPQDRQFILSSKKLLLSDSGFYLCAWSSLETGVYEKLFFGSGTQLSVL.

The CDR3 DNA follows: TGTGCCTGGACGACAGGAAACACAGATACGCAGTATTTT. Its protein is CAWTTGNTDTQYF. The gene calls are TRBV30 and TRBJ2-3, with D maybe TRBD1 (6 bases). V lost 4 bases, J lost 2 bases, and 10 bases lay in between. The CDR3 has 13 residues. Germline CDR1 GTSNPN, CDR2 SVGIG (reference sequence).

V usage is TRBV29-1 and J usage is TRBJ2-5; 10 nucleotides match TRBD2. V was clipped by 2 bases and J by 4 bases; unmatched bases: 4. Germline CDR1 is SQVTM and CDR2 is ANQGSEA. The CDR3 is 14 residues long. The CDR3 region has the DNA TGCAGCGTTGAACTAGCGGGAGTCCCAGAGACCCAGTACTTC. Protein: CSVELAGVPETQYF.

The chain employs TRBV6-6 and TRBJ2-7; D perhaps matches TRBD1 (6 bases). The CDR3 is made up of 14 amino acids. Trimming removed 2 bases at V and 2 bases at J, with 10 bases between. The V gene's germline CDR1 is MNHNY and CDR2 SVGAGI (reference sequence). The CDR3 region is CASSYPGETYEQYF. The DNA of the CDR3 is TGTGCCAGCAGTTACCCAGGGGAAACCTACGAGCAGTACTTC.

The rearrangement uses TRBV25-1 and TRBJ1-2, with D possibly being TRBD1 (6 bases). The CDR3 is 14 amino acids. Trimming stripped 3 bases from V and 2 bases from J, with 10 bases between. Germline values: CDR1 MGHDK, CDR2 SYGVNS. In nucleotides, the CDR3 is TGTGCCAGCAGTGACTGGACAGTGAACTATGGCTACACCTTC. This encodes CASSDWTVNYGYTF.

The V and J genes are TRBV5-6 and TRBJ1-1; no clear D gene. The CDR3 is made up of 15 amino acids. With 0 bases removed from V and 0 bases from J, the gap between germline ends came to 9 bases. Germline CDR1 and CDR2: SGHDT and YYEEEE. The CDR3, as DNA: TGTGCCAGCAGCTTGGTGAGAGATATGAACACTGAAGCTTTCTTT. Encoded protein: CASSLVRDMNTEAFF.

The genes are TRBV6-2 or TRBV6-3 and TRBJ1-5, with D possibly being TRBD1 (5 bases). Trimming removed 5 bases at V and 5 bases at J, with 19 bases between. The CDR3 runs 16 residues. CDR1 and CDR2 (germline): MNHEY, SVGEGT. The CDR3 coding sequence is TGTGCCAGCAGTCGGGGGAGTACGGGGAAGGATCAGCCCCAGCATTTT. This sequence encodes CASSRGSTGKDQPQHF.